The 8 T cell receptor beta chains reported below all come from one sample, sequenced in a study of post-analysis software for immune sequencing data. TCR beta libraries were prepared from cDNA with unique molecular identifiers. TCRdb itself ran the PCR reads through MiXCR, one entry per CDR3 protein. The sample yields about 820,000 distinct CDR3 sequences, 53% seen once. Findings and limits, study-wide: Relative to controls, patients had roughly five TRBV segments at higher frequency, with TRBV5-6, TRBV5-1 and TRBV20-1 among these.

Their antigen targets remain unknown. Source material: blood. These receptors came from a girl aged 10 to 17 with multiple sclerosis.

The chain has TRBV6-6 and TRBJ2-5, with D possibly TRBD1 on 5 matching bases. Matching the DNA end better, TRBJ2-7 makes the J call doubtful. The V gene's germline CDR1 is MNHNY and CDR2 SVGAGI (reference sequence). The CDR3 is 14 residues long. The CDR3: CASSSRAGLGEQYF. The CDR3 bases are TGTGCCAGCAGTTCTAGGGCAGGGCTGGGCGAGCAGTACTTC.

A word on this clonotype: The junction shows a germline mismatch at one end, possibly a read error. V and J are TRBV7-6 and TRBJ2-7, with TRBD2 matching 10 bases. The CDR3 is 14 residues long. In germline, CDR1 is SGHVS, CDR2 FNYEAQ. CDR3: CASSPSTSGWERYF. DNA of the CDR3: TGTGCCAGCAGCCCGTCGACTAGCGGGTGGGAGCGGTACTTC.

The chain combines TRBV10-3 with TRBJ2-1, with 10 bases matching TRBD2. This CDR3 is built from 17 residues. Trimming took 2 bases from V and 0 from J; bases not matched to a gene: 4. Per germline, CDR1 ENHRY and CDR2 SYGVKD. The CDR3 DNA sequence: TGTGCCATCAGTGAGCAACTAGCGGGGAACTCCTACAATGAGCAGTTCTTC. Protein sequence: CAISEQLAGNSYNEQFF.

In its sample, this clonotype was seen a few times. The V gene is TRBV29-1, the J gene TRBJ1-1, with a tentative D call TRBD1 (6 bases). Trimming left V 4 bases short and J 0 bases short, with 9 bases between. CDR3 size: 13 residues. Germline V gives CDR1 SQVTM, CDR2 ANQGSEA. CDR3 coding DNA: TGCAGCGTTGCCAGGGGACTGAACACTGAAGCTTTCTTT. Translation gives CSVARGLNTEAFF.

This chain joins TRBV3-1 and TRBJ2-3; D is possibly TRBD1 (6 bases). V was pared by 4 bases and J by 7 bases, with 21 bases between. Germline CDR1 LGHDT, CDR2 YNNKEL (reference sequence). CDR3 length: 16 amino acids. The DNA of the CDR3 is TGTGCCAGCAGCCCGCTGGGGGCCCCCCCGGGTAATACGCAGTATTTT. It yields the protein CASSPLGAPPGNTQYF.

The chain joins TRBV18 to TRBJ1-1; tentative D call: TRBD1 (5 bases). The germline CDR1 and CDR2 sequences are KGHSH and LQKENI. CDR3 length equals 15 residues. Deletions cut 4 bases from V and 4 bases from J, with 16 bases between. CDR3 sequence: CASSRLGLRGTEAFF. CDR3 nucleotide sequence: TGTGCCAGCTCACGACTGGGGCTACGGGGCACTGAAGCTTTCTTT.

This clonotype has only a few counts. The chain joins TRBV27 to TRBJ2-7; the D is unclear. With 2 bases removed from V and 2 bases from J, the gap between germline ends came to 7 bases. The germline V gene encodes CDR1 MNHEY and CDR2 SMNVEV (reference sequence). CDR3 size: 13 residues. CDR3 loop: CASSLGIAYEQYF. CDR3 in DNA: TGTGCCAGCAGTTTAGGTATTGCCTACGAGCAGTACTTC.

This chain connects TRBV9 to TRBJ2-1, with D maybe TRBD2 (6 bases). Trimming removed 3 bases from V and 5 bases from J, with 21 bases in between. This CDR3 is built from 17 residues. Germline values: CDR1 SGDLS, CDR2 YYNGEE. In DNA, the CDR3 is TGTGCCAGCAGCGCACCCGGGACTTCCGGCGTCGACAATGAGCAGTTCTTC. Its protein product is CASSAPGTSGVDNEQFF.